Following are 3 T cell receptor beta chains from one sample sequenced in a study of T cell responses to AZD1222 COVID-19 vaccine. Assay: immunoSEQ multiplex PCR; the TCRdb copy retains only in-frame clones and omits some. This repertoire shows 65,000 to 85,000 clones, 84% found once; its top ten account for approximately 22%. The material was peripheral blood, obtained on day 0 of AZD1222 vaccination. The receptors come from an adult in good health.

The chain uses TRBV7-2 and TRBJ2-3, with TRBD1 matching 7 bases. This CDR3 comprises 15 residues. Germline V gene data show CDR1 as SGHTA and CDR2 as FQGNSA. V trimming: 5 bases; J trimming: 4 bases; junction bases outside the gene matches: 9. CDR3 coding DNA: TGTGCCAGCAGCCGGCCGGGACAGAGACCAGATACGCAGTATTTT. Amino acids: CASSRPGQRPDTQYF. The full variable domain, in which reference TRBV7-2 and TRBJ2-3 provide the parts outside the CDR3, is GAGVSQSPSNKVTEKGKDVELRCDPISGHTALYWYRQSLGQGLEFLIYFQGNSAPDKSGLPSDRFSAERTGGSVSTLTIQRTQQEDSAVYLCASSRPGQRPDTQYFGPGTRLTVL.

The chain is built from TRBV3-1 (or the pseudogene TRBV3-2) and TRBJ2-1; D is perhaps TRBD1 (6 bases). CDR1 LGHDT and CDR2 YNNKEL come from the germline V gene (reference sequence). The CDR3 runs to 14 residues. V lost 2 bases and J 9 bases, leaving 14 bases between the germline ends. CDR3 loop: CASSQPDRLSEQFF. DNA of the CDR3: TGTGCCAGCAGCCAACCCGACAGGTTGAGTGAGCAGTTCTTC.

This sequence joins TRBV7-8 and TRBJ2-1, with 8 bases fitting TRBD2. This CDR3 region has 18 residues. The germline CDR1 and CDR2 sequences are SGHVS and FQNEAQ. V gave up 1 base and J gave up 10 bases; unmatched junction bases: 18. The CDR3 DNA reads TGTGCCAGCAGCTTAGGGGCTGCCGGGACTAGTGCTATAGGAGAGCAGTTCTTC. This encodes CASSLGAAGTSAIGEQFF.